The rows below give T cell receptor beta chains drawn from one sample of a study of shared clonotypes between healthy human individuals. Sequencing was performed with immunoSEQ multiplex PCR; in TCRdb, only in-frame clones are kept and a portion is missing. The sample carries some 2.1 million clones, just under 95% recorded once. Sequencing was carried out using naive CD8+ T cells sorted from blood. The origin of the receptors is a young man in good health. Both conserved end residues are part of each CDR3.

J,V,CDR3
TRBJ1-5,TRBV27,CASSLFRDGGRLPQHF
TRBJ2-7,TRBV28,CASTAGVGATYEQYF
TRBJ2-3,TRBV9,CASSAYSTDTQYF
TRBJ2-7,TRBV11-2,CASSQVGTADYEQYF
TRBJ2-7,TRBV5-6,CASSLRTVEQYF
TRBJ2-3,TRBV13,CASSPRGGDTDTQYF
TRBJ2-3,TRBV11-2,CASSLTGTIPRDTQYF
TRBJ2-5,TRBV2,CASSEQHQETQYF
TRBJ2-2,TRBV20-1,CSARTSGELFF
TRBJ1-3,TRBV10-3,CAIKGVTGNTIYF
TRBJ1-4,TRBV19,CASSISWANEKLFF
TRBJ1-1,TRBV19,CASSINAWTTEAFF
TRBJ2-7,TRBV30,CAWNTDYEQYF
TRBJ1-1,TRBV29-1,CSVGGTYAEAFF
TRBJ2-7,TRBV27,CASGIGTTYEQYF
TRBJ1-1,TRBV7-9,CALAGFGTEAFF
TRBJ1-4,TRBV7-9,CASSLAVRDEKLFF
TRBJ2-3,TRBV28,CASNPGLAGGNTQYF
TRBJ1-1,TRBV13,CASSLTGGAGGTEAFF
TRBJ1-2,TRBV6-1,CASSETGVGHYGYTF
TRBJ2-1,TRBV20-1,CSASSGNEQFF
TRBJ1-1,TRBV9,CASSVAEATGGWWNTEAFF
TRBJ2-7,TRBV30,CAWGSGLYEQYF
TRBJ2-7,TRBV5-1,CASSLDPTGHEQYF
TRBJ2-1,TRBV9,CASSVELAADEQFF
TRBJ1-3,TRBV9,CASGSGNTIYF
TRBJ2-7,TRBV13,CASSPRGLDEQYF
TRBJ2-1,TRBV11-2,CASSLRGAYNEQFF
TRBJ2-7,TRBV10-3,CASSYGGDSEQYF
TRBJ1-2,TRBV30,CAWSAGINGYTF
TRBJ1-2,TRBV6-1,CASSADPAGANYGYTF
TRBJ2-2,TRBV30,CAWSGETGELFF